These 2 T cell receptor beta chains were sequenced from one sample in a study of T cell changes during pregnancy in multiple sclerosis. Libraries were prepared by immunoSEQ multiplex PCR; TCRdb keeps only in-frame clonotypes and omits some of them. This sample has about 59,000 clones, with 90% to 95% found just once. Source: CD4+ T cells from peripheral blood mononuclear cells, taken before pregnancy. These receptors came from a female donor with multiple sclerosis, enrolled in a pregnancy study.

This rearrangement joins TRBV11-3 to TRBJ2-7; D unclear. Trimming took 4 bases from V and 3 from J, leaving 7 bases between them. The germline gives CDR1 SGHNT, CDR2 YENEEA. The CDR3 has 12 amino acids. This CDR3 reads CASSSTSYEQYF. CDR3 nucleotide sequence: TGTGCCAGCAGCTCGACAAGCTACGAGCAGTACTTC.

The J gene is TRBJ1-3, the V gene TRBV6-6; D not certain. Germline CDR1 reads MNHNY; CDR2 reads SVGAGI (reference sequence). Between the trimmed V and J ends, which lost 2 bases and 8 bases, there was a span of 10 bases. CDR3 size: 13 residues. The CDR3 sequence is CASSYLSEYTIYF. For the CDR3, the DNA is TGTGCCAGCAGTTACCTCTCGGAGTACACCATATATTTT.